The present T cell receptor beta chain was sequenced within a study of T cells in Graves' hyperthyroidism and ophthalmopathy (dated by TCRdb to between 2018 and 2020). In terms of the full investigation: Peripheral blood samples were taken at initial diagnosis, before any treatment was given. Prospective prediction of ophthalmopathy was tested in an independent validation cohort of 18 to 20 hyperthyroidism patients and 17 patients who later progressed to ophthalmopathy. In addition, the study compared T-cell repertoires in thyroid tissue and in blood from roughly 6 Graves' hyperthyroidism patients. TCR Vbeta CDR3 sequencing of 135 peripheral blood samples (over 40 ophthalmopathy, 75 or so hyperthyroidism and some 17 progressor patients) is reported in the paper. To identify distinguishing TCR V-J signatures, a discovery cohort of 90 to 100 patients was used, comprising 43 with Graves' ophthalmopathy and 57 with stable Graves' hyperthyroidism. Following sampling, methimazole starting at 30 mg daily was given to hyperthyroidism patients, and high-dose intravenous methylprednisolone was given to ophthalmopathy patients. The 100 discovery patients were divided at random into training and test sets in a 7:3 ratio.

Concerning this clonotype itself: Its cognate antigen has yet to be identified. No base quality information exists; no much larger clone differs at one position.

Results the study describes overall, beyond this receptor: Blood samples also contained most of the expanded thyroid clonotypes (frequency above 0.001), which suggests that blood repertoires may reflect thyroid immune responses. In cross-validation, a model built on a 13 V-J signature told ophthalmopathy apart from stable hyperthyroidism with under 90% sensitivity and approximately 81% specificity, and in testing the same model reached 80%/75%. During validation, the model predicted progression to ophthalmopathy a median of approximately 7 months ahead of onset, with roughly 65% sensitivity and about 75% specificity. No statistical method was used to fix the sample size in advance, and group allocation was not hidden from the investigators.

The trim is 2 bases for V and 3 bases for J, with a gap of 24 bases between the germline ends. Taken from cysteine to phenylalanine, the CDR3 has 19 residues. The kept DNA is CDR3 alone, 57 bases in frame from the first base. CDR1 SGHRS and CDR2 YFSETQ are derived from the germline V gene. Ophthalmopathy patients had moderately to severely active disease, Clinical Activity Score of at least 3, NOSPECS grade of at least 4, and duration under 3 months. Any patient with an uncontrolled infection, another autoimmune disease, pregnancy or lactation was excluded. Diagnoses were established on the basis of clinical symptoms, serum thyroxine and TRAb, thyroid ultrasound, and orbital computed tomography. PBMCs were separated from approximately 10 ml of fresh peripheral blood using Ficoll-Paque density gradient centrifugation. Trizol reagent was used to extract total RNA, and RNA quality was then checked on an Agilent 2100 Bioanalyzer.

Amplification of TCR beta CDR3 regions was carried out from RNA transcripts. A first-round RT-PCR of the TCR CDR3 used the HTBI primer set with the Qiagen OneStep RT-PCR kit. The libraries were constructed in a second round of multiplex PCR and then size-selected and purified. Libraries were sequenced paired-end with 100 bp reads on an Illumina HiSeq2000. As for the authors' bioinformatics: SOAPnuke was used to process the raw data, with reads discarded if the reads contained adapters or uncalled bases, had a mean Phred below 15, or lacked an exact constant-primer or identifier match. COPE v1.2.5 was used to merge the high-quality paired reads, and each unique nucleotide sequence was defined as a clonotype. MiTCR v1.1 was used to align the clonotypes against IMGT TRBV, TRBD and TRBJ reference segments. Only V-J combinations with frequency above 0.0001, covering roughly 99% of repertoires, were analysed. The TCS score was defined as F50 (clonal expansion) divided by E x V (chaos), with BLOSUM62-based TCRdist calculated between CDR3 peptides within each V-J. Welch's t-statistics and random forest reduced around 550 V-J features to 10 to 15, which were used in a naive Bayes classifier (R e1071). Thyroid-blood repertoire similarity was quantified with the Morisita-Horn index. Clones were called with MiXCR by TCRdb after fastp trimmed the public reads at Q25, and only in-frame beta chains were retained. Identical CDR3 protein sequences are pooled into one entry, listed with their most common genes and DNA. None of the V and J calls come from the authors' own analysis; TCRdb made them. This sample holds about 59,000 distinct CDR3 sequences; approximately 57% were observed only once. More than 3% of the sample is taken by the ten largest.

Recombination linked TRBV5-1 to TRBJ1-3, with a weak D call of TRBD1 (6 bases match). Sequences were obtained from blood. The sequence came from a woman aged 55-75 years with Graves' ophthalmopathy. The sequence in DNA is TGCGCCAGCAGCTTTCGGACTGTCACTAGCACAGGGCTTGGAAACACCATATATTTT. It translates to CASSFRTVTSTGLGNTIYF. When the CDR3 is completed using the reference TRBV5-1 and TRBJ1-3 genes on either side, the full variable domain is KAGVTQTPRYLIKTRGQQVTLSCSPISGHRSVSWYQQTPGQGLQFLFEYFSETQRNKGNFPGRFSGRQFSNSRSEMNVSTLELGDSALYLCASSFRTVTSTGLGNTIYFGEGSWLTVV.